This T cell receptor (beta chain) came from a study of blood T cell repertoires in COVID-19. TCRdb keeps only in-frame clones here, not all; method: immunoSEQ multiplex PCR. This table holds approximately 100,000 clones, roughly 90% found once. The sequence derives from a woman in her fifties or sixties with acute or convalescent COVID-19. The sample was peripheral blood.

CDR3 nucleotide sequence: TGTGCCAGCAGTTTACCGCGGGAGAGCACAGATACGCAGTATTTT. Protein: CASSLPRESTDTQYF. V usage is TRBV28 and J usage is TRBJ2-3, with TRBD2 matching over 7 bases. Trimming removed 2 bases from V and 0 bases from J; junction bases left unmatched: 2. This CDR3 comprises 15 residues. Per germline, CDR1 MDHEN and CDR2 SYDVKM.